The 18 T cell receptor beta chains below were found in one sample sequenced in a study of T cells in Graves' hyperthyroidism and ophthalmopathy. Amplified regions were TCR beta CDR3 sequences from RNA transcripts. HTBI primers drove first-round RT-PCR of the TCR CDR3. TCRdb re-derived calls from the multiplex PCR reads in MiXCR, one entry per CDR3 protein. The sample records about 540,000 distinct CDR3 sequences, 46% being singletons. The sequenced material came from peripheral blood or thyroid tissue (not recorded which). These receptor sequences come from a woman aged 18-30 years with Graves' hyperthyroidism.

The chain combines TRBV7-6 with TRBJ2-7; 10 bases match TRBD1. The CDR3 is made up of 16 amino acids. Per the germline V gene, CDR1 is SGHVS and CDR2 is FNYEAQ. V lost 4 bases and J lost 2; bases outside the gene matches: 8. This CDR3 is CASSSGTGDKAYEQYF. The CDR3 nucleotides are TGTGCCAGCAGCTCCGGGACAGGGGATAAAGCCTACGAGCAGTACTTC.

This chain joins TRBV7-9 and TRBJ2-5, with 14 bases that match TRBD2. The better agreement between TRBJ2-1 and the DNA end casts doubt on the J call. This CDR3 region has 16 residues. From germline, CDR1 is SEHNR and CDR2 FQNEAQ (reference sequence). CDR3 nucleotides: TGTGCCAGCAGCCCCCGGACTAGCGGGAGGCATCATGAGCAGTTCTTC. Its translation: CASSPRTSGRHHEQFF.

This clonotype was detected many times. The germline gene is not matched at one end of the junction; a read error may be the cause. This chain connects TRBV7-2 to TRBJ2-7, with 7 bases lining up with TRBD1. Germline CDR1 is SGHTA and CDR2 is FQGNSA. There are 11 residues in the CDR3. The CDR3 DNA reads TGTGCCAGCAGCGCCGGGACAGTCATGGACTTC. This translates into CASSAGTVMDF.

The rearrangement uses TRBV7-6 and TRBJ2-5, with a tentative D call TRBD1 (6 bases). With 7 bases removed from V and 1 base from J, the gap between germline ends came to 13 bases. The CDR3 runs 14 residues. The germline CDR1 and CDR2 sequences are SGHVS and FNYEAQ. The CDR3 region has the DNA TGTGCCAGCAACAAGGACAGTTCCCAAGAGACCCAGTACTTC. It encodes CASNKDSSQETQYF. Combining the CDR3 with reference TRBV7-6 and TRBJ2-5 gives the whole variable domain GAGVSQSPRYKVTKRGQDVALRCDPISGHVSLYWYRQALGQGPEFLTYFNYEAQQDKSGLPNDRFSAERPEGSISTLTIQRTEQRDSAMYRCASNKDSSQETQYFGPGTRLLVL.

This chain uses TRBV29-1 with TRBJ1-5; possible D gene TRBD1, 5 bases. This CDR3 is built from 13 residues. CDR1 and CDR2 (germline): SQVTM, ANQGSEA. This CDR3 reads CIADNYSNQPQHF. The DNA of the CDR3 is TGCATTGCGGACAATTATAGCAATCAGCCCCAGCATTTT.

CDR3 sequence reads: CSVSGVYGYTF. CDR3 bases: TGCAGCGTTAGTGGTGTCTATGGCTACACCTTC. The rearrangement links TRBV29-1 to TRBJ1-2, with D uncertain. This CDR3 is 11 amino acids long. The germline CDR1 and CDR2 sequences are SQVTM and ANQGSEA. Trimming left V 5 bases short and J 4 bases short, with 8 bases between.

This clonotype was found many times. V and J are TRBV5-1 and TRBJ2-7, with D perhaps TRBD1 (6 bases). From germline, CDR1 is SGHRS and CDR2 YFSETQ. CDR3 size: 13 residues. The germline V and J ends were trimmed by 2 bases and 4 bases, with 10 bases remaining between them. The CDR3 region is CASSFPQGYEQYF. CDR3 coding DNA: TGCGCCAGCAGCTTTCCACAGGGTTACGAGCAGTACTTC.

Here the CDR3 reads CASSQGGRTGDQYF. CDR3 bases: TGTGCCAGCAGCCAGGGGGGACGGACTGGAGACCAGTACTTC. The chain joins TRBV3-1 to TRBJ2-5; TRBD2 might be the D (6 bases). V was trimmed by 3 bases and J by 10 bases, leaving 18 bases between them. Germline values: CDR1 LGHDT, CDR2 YNNKEL (reference sequence). This CDR3 is 14 amino acids long.

The genes are TRBV20-1 and TRBJ1-4, with D uncertain. The CDR3 contains 15 residues. Trimming cost V 5 bases and J 8 bases, with 21 bases left between them. Per germline, CDR1 DFQATT and CDR2 SNEGSKA (reference sequence). The CDR3 DNA is TGCAGTGCTCTGCTAGCGGGCCTAGAGGGAGAAAAACTGTTTTTT. It yields the protein CSALLAGLEGEKLFF.

V is TRBV12-3 or TRBV12-4 and J is TRBJ2-4; 9 bases map to TRBD1. The CDR3 is 13 residues long. V was clipped by 4 bases and J by 8 bases; unmatched bases: 3. Written as DNA, the CDR3 is TGTGCCAGCAGTTGGGGACAGGGTGACATTCAGTACTTC. Translating gives CASSWGQGDIQYF.

At least ten counts were recorded for this clonotype. The V call is TRBV20-1, the J call TRBJ2-5, with TRBD2 identical over 7 bases. V was pared by 1 base and J by 0 bases, with 5 bases of the junction left unmatched. The germline V gene has CDR1 DFQATT and CDR2 SNEGSKA (reference sequence). The CDR3 is 15 amino acids. In DNA form, the CDR3 reads TGCAGTGCTAGAGTTCTAGCGGCGTACCAAGAGACCCAGTACTTC. Encoded protein: CSARVLAAYQETQYF.

The chain has TRBV29-1 and TRBJ1-2, with TRBD1 as a possible D gene (5 bases). V was clipped by 8 bases and J by 0 bases, with 19 bases between them. CDR1 and CDR2 from the germline V gene are SQVTM and ANQGSEA. This CDR3 has 15 amino acids. The CDR3 protein is CSLAGQRISNYGYTF. Written as DNA, the CDR3 is TGCAGCTTAGCGGGGCAAAGGATCTCTAACTATGGCTACACCTTC.

This chain uses TRBV5-4 with TRBJ1-3; a weak D match, TRBD1 (5 bases). V lost 4 bases and J 10 bases, leaving 24 bases between the germline ends. The CDR3 covers 16 residues. Germline assignment: CDR1 SGHNT and CDR2 YYREEE (reference sequence). The CDR3 protein is CASSPRAPGQGETIYF. DNA of the CDR3: TGTGCCAGCAGCCCCCGGGCCCCGGGGCAAGGGGAGACCATATATTTT.

This chain joins TRBV20-1 and TRBJ2-1; 7 nucleotides align to TRBD2. J gave up 3 bases and V 7 bases, and 15 bases lay outside the gene matches. The CDR3 runs 16 residues. CDR1 is DFQATT, CDR2 SNEGSKA, per germline (reference sequence). The CDR3 reads CSVRGAAGRDYNEQFF. As DNA, the CDR3 is TGCAGTGTCAGAGGGGCAGCGGGAAGGGACTACAATGAGCAGTTCTTC.

The chain links TRBV2 to TRBJ2-5; D may be TRBD1 (5 bases). The germline V and J ends were trimmed by 9 bases and 5 bases, with 22 bases remaining between them. The CDR3 is 15 residues long. Germline V gene sequence: CDR1 SNHLY, CDR2 FYNNEI. DNA for the CDR3: TGTGCCAGTACTGGCTGGGGCCTCCCTGGCGAGACCCAGTACTTC. It encodes CASTGWGLPGETQYF.

As concerns this clonotype: The conserved phenylalanine or tryptophan normally closing the CDR3 is absent here, so this likely arose from a read error. The limits of the CDR3 on the DNA are not certain, so only TCRdb's listed CDR3 is given. V is TRBV7-2 and J is TRBJ2-3; the D call of TRBD1 is as the table states it, not checked on the DNA. 14 amino acids form the CDR3, both terminal residues included. The V gene's germline CDR1 is SGHTA and CDR2 FQGNSA. This CDR3 is CATAPGGEHRYAVV.

This clonotype was seen more than once but under ten times. This chain uses TRBV13 with TRBJ2-7; tentatively, D is TRBD2 (5 bases). The V gene's germline CDR1 is PRHDT and CDR2 FYEKMQ (reference sequence). V was pared by 5 bases and J by 6 bases, with 8 bases between. The CDR3 extends over 11 amino acids. The CDR3, as DNA: TGTGCCAGCAGCCCCGCGGGCGAGCAGTACTTC. Translating it yields CASSPAGEQYF.

The rearrangement links TRBV12-3 or TRBV12-4 to TRBJ2-5, with TRBD1 identical over 8 bases. The CDR3 totals 13 residues. DNA of the CDR3: TGTGCTAGCGACGACAGGGGTTCAGAGACCCAGTACTTC. This codes for CASDDRGSETQYF.